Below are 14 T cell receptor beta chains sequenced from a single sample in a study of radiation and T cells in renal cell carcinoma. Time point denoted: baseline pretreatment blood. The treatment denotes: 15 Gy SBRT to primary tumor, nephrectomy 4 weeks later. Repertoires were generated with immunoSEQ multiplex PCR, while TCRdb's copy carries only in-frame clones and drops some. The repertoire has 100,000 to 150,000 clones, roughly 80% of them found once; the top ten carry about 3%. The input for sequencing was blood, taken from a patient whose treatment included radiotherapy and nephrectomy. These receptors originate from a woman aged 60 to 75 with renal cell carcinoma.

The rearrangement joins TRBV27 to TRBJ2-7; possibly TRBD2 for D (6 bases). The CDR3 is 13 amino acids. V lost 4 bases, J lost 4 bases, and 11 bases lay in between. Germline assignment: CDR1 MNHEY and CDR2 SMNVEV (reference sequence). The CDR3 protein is CASSWTSGYEQYF. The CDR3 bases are TGTGCCAGCAGTTGGACCAGCGGGTACGAGCAGTACTTC.

DNA for the CDR3: TGCGCCAGCAGTGGGCAGATTAATGAAAAACTGTTTTTT. Encoded protein: CASSGQINEKLFF. V and J are TRBV10-2 and TRBJ1-4; no clear D gene. V was cut by 4 bases and J by 4 bases, with 7 bases left in between. CDR3 length: 13 residues. Germline CDR1 and CDR2: WSHSY and SAAADI.

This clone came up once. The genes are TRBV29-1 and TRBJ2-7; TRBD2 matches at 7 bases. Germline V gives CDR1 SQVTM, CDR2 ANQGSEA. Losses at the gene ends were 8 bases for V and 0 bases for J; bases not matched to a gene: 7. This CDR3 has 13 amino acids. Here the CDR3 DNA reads TGCAGCTTTCAGCGGGAAAGCTCCTACGAGCAGTACTTC. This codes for CSFQRESSYEQYF.

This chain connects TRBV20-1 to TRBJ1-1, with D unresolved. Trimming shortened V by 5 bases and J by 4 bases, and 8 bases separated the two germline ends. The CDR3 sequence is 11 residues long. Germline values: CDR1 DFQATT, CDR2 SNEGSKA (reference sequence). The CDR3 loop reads CSAQGGTEAFF. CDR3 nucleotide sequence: TGCAGTGCTCAAGGTGGCACTGAAGCTTTCTTT.

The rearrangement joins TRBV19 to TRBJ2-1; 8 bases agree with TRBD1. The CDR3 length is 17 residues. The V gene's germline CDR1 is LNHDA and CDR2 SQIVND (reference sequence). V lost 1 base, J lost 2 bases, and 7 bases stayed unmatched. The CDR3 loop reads CASSIVGQGATYNEQFF. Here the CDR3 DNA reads TGTGCCAGTAGTATAGTGGGTCAGGGGGCCACCTACAATGAGCAGTTCTTC. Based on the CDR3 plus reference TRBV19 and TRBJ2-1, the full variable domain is DGGITQSPKYLFRKEGQNVTLSCEQNLNHDAMYWYRQDPGQGLRLIYYSQIVNDFQKGDIAEGYSVSREKKESFPLTVTSAQKNPTAFYLCASSIVGQGATYNEQFFGPGTRLTVL.

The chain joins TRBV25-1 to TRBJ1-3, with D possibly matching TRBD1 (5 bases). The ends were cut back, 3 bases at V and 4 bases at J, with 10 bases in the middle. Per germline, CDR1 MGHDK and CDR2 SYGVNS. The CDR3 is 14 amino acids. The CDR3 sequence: CASSDKGRGNTIYF. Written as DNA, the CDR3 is TGTGCCAGCAGTGATAAGGGGCGAGGAAACACCATATATTTT.

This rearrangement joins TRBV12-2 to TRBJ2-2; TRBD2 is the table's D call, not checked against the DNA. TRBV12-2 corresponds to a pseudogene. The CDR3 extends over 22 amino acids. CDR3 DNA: TGTGCAAGTCGCTTAGAATGGAGCTTGGACTTGGGCGGGAGGGCCCAGGCCGGGGAGCTGTTTTTT. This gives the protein CASRLEWSLDLGGRAQAGELFF.

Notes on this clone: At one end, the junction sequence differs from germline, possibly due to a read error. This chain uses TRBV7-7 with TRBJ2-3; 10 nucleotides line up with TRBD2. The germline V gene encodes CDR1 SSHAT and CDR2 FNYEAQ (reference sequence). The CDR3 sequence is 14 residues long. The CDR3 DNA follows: TGTGCTAGCAGCGCCGGGACTAGCGCAGATACGCAGTATTTT. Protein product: CASSAGTSADTQYF.

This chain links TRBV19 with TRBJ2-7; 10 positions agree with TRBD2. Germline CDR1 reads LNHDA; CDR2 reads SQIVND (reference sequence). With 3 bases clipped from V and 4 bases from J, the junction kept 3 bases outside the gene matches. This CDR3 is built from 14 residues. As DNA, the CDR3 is TGTGCCAGTAGTATCAAAGCGGGAGGGTACGAGCAGTACTTC. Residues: CASSIKAGGYEQYF.

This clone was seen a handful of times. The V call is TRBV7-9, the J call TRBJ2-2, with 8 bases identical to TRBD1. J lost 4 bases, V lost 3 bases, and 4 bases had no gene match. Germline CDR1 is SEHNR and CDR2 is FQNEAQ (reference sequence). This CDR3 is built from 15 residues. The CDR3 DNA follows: TGTGCCAGCAGCTTCACCGGGACAGGCACCGGGGAGCTGTTTTTT. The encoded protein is CASSFTGTGTGELFF.

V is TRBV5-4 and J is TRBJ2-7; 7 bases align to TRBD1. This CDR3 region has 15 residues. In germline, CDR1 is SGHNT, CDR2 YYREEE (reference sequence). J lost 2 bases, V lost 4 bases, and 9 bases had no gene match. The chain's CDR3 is CASSLAGGFTYEQYF. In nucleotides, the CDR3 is TGTGCCAGCAGCCTTGCAGGGGGTTTCACCTACGAGCAGTACTTC.

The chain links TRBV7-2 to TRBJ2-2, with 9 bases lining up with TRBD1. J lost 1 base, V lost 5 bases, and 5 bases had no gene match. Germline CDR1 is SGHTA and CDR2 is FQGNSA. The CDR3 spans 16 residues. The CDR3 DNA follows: TGTGCCAGCAGCCTACAGGGGGCAAGGAACACCGGGGAGCTGTTTTTT. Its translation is CASSLQGARNTGELFF.

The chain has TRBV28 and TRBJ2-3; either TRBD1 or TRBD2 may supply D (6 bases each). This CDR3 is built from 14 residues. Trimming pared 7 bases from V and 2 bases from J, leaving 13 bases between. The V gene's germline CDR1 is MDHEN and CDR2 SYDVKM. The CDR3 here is CASKGGLVTDTQYF. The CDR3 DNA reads TGTGCCAGCAAAGGGGGACTTGTCACAGATACGCAGTATTTT.

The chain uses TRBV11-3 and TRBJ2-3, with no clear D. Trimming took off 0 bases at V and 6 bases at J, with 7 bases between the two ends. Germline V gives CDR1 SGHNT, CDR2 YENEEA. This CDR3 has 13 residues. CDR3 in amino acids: CASSLEDGDTQYF. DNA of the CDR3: TGTGCCAGCAGCTTAGAGGACGGGGATACGCAGTATTTT.